Each of the 5 T cell receptor beta chains below was sequenced from the same sample in a study of vaccination effects on CD4 cells after COVID-19. For these TCRs, the target antigens are not known. Investigators separated out CD4+ T cells once around 9 days of culture had passed. PCR-confirmed SARS-CoV-2 infection occurred in the person between March and December 2020. Subjects were given two BNT162b2 or mRNA-1273 vaccine doses. TCRdb's table, derived via immunoSEQ multiplex PCR, lists solely in-frame clones and lacks some. The sample yields around 50,000 clones, nearly 75% seen once. The sample in question was CD4+ T cells from PBMCs cultured without peptide, obtained after COVID-19 vaccination. The receptors were gathered from a human donor who had a prior SARS-CoV-2 infection.

This sequence joins TRBV6-5 and TRBJ2-7; 7 positions agree with TRBD2. This CDR3 has 12 residues. Losses at the gene ends were 0 bases for V and 10 bases for J; bases not matched to a gene: 3. Germline V gene data show CDR1 as MNHEY and CDR2 as SVGAGI. The CDR3 DNA reads TGTGCCAGCAGTTACTCGGGGACTACACAGTACTTC. Residues: CASSYSGTTQYF.

This sequence joins TRBV7-2 and TRBJ1-2; 8 nucleotides line up with TRBD1. J gave up 3 bases and V 4 bases, and 7 bases lay outside the gene matches. Germline CDR1 is SGHTA and CDR2 is FQGNSA. The CDR3 is 15 residues long. CDR3 sequence reads: CASSWPGRGHYGYTF. The CDR3 coding sequence is TGTGCCAGCAGCTGGCCGGGCAGGGGGCACTATGGCTACACCTTC.

The chain links TRBV7-9 to TRBJ2-3; D may be TRBD2 (5 bases). The CDR3 totals 15 residues. The germline gives CDR1 SEHNR, CDR2 FQNEAQ (reference sequence). V lost 2 bases to trimming and J lost 0 bases, with 9 bases between them. CDR3 residues: CASSLSADSTDTQYF. The CDR3 bases are TGTGCCAGCAGCTTATCAGCGGATAGCACAGATACGCAGTATTTT.

The V and J genes are TRBV7-2 and TRBJ2-5; D call uncertain. CDR3 length: 12 amino acids. The germline V gene has CDR1 SGHTA and CDR2 FQGNSA. V was clipped by 2 bases and J by 3 bases, with 4 bases between them. This CDR3 reads CASSLIEETQYF. CDR3 nucleotides: TGTGCCAGCAGCTTAATTGAAGAGACCCAGTACTTC. Together with reference TRBV7-2 and TRBJ2-5, the CDR3 gives the full variable domain: GAGVSQSPSNKVTEKGKDVELRCDPISGHTALYWYRQSLGQGLEFLIYFQGNSAPDKSGLPSDRFSAERTGGSVSTLTIQRTQQEDSAVYLCASSLIEETQYFGPGTRLLVL.

This chain connects TRBV7-6 to TRBJ2-3, with TRBD1 matching over 12 bases. The CDR3 length is 16 residues. From germline, CDR1 is SGHVS and CDR2 FNYEAQ. Trimming cost V 5 bases and J 6 bases; bases outside gene matches: 9. The CDR3 reads CASSQTSGQGADTQYF. The DNA for the CDR3 is TGTGCCAGCAGCCAAACTTCGGGACAGGGGGCGGATACGCAGTATTTT.